Below, one T cell receptor beta chain is given with its context. It lacks a known antigen. Qualities for individual bases were not recorded, and no much larger clone is one base off. The CDR3 regions of human TCRbeta chains were subjected to immunosequencing. The study's own analysis went as follows. Repertoire TCRs were checked for matches against a reference library of SARS-CoV-2-specific TCRs that had been generated using the MIRA antigen-specificity platform. Breadth was defined as the fraction of unique TCRs that were SARS-CoV-2-associated. Depth was defined as the fraction of total T cells that were SARS-CoV-2-associated. Each spike-specific TCR was assigned to its reactive spike region and to a CD4 or CD8 class using the MIRA data. Log10-transformed breadth and depth values were compared by one-way ANOVA with Sidak's multiple comparisons tests. Held by TCRdb, this immuneACCESS table contains in-frame sequences only and omits some clones. Under half of the omission traces to an unresolved V gene where checked; the cause of the rest is unknown. V and J calls and clone size are as listed in that table; D and trimming were resolved from the DNA. Within this sample are about 120,000 clones, with approximately 91% of them counted one time only. The top ten clonotypes cover 2.4% of the sample.

This entry comes from a study of T cell responses to AZD1222 COVID-19 vaccine (dated by TCRdb to the early 2020s). Study-wide context: AZD1222 recipients with second doses at about 4 weeks or about 12 weeks were pooled, because spike-specific TCR depth and breadth did not differ between schedules. A total of about 240 trial participants underwent TCR sequencing, of whom some 210 received two doses of AZD1222 and around 26 received two doses of the MenACWY control vaccine. Trial participants were enrolled by age into subgroups of 18-55, 56-69 and 70-plus years, and approximately 150, 30 and 60 TCR-sequenced participants, respectively, were included in these subgroups. Broader findings and caveats from the paper: Only five or six AZD1222 recipients were SARS-CoV-2 seropositive at baseline, limiting conclusions about previously exposed vaccinees. Participants were mostly white British, with more females than males. The authors suggested clonal diversity may have been underestimated. In the small 56-69-year group, the increase in depth fell short of significance, most likely because of low power. Reportedly, close to half of the unique spike-specific TCRs recognized epitopes lying outside the regions that are mutated in the B.1.351 and B.1.1.7 variants. After two AZD1222 doses, spike-specific TCR breadth and depth were significantly higher than at day 0 and than in MenACWY recipients. Vaccine-associated CD4 TCRs spanned the whole spike protein, with dominant responses in regions 160-218 and 743-854. Because no day 14 peak-response samples were available, the repertoires could be characterized only after the peak T cell response.

The sample's time point, from its label and the paper: baseline before first vaccination. Vaccinee samples were obtained from the UK trials COV001 and COV002, which included a single-blind randomized controlled phase 2/3 trial of AZD1222 (ChAdOx1 nCoV-19) in healthy adults. For TCRbeta chain sequencing, PBMC samples were collected from trial participants at day 0 and at day 28 after the second dose. Trimming at the junction amounts to 0 bases on V and 4 bases on J, and the germline ends lie 7 bases apart. The CDR3 holds 14 amino acids from the cysteine to the phenylalanine. The kept DNA is CDR3 alone, 42 bases in frame from the first base. Looking up the germline V gene yields CDR1 SGHVS and CDR2 FQNEAQ.

Sequenced material: peripheral blood, taken on day 0 of AZD1222 vaccination. This sequence uses TRBV7-8 and TRBJ1-5; no confident D gene assignment can be made. This sequence was found in an adult in good health. The bases read TGTGCCAGCAGCTTAGCTACCGCTAATCAGCCCCAGCATTTT. Protein translation: CASSLATANQPQHF.